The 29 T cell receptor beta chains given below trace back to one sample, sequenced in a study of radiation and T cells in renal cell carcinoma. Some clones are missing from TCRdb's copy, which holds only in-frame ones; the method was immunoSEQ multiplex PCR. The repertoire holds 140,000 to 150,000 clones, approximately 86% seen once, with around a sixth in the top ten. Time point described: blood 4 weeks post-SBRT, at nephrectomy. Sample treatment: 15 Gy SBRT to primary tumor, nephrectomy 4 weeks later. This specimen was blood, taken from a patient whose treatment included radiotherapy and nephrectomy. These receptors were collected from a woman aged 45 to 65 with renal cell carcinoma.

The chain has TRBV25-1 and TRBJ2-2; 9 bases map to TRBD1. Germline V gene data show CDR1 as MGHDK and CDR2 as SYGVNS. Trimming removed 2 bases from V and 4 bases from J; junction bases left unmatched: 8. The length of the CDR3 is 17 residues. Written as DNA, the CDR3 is TGTGCCAGCAGTGAAAGGGTGACAGGGGGTGCCACCGGGGAGCTGTTTTTT. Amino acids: CASSERVTGGATGELFF.

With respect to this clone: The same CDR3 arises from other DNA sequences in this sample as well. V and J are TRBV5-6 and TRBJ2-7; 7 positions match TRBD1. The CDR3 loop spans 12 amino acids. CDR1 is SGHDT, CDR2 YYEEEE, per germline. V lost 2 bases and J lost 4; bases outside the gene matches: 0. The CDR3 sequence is CASSLQGYEQYF. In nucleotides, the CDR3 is TGTGCCAGCAGCTTACAGGGGTACGAGCAGTACTTC. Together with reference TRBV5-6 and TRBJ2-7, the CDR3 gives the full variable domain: DAGVTQSPTHLIKTRGQQVTLRCSPKSGHDTVSWYQQALGQGPQFIFQYYEEEERQRGNFPDRFSGHQFPNYSSELNVNALLLGDSALYLCASSLQGYEQYFGPGTRLTVT.

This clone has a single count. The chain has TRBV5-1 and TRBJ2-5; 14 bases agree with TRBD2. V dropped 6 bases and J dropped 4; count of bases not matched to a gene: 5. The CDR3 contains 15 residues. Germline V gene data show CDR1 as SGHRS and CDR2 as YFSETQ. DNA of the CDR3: TGCGCCAGCAACCCCGGGACTAGCGGGGGAGAGACCCAGTACTTC. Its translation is CASNPGTSGGETQYF.

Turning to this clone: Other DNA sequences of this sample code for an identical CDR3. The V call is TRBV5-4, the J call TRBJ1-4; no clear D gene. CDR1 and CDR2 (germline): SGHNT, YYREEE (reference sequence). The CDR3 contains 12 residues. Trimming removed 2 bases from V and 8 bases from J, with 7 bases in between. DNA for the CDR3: TGTGCCAGCAGCTTAGTCGGGGAAAAACTGTTTTTT. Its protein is CASSLVGEKLFF.

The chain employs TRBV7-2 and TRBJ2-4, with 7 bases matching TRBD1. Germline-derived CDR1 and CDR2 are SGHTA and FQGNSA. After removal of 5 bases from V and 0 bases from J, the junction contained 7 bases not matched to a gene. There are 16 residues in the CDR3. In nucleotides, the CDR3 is TGTGCCAGCAGCGAATTGACAGGGCTAGCCAAAAACATTCAGTACTTC. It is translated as CASSELTGLAKNIQYF.

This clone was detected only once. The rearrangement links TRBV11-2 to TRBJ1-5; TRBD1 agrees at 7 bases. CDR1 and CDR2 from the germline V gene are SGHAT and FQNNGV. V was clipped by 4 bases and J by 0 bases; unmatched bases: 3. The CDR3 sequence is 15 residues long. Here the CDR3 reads CASSSDRRSNQPQHF. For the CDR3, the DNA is TGTGCCAGCAGCTCGGACAGGCGTAGCAATCAGCCCCAGCATTTT.

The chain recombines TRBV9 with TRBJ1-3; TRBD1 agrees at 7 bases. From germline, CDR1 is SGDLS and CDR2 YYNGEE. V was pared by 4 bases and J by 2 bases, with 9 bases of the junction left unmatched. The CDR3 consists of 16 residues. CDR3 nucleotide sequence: TGTGCCAGCAGCTCTTCAGGGGGAAGGACTGGAAACACCATATATTTT. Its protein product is CASSSSGGRTGNTIYF.

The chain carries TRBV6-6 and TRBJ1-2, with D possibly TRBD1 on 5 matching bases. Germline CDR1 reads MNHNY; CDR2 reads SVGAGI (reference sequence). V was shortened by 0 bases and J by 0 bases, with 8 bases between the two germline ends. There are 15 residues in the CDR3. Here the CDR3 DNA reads TGTGCCAGCAGTTACTCCAGGACACCTAACTATGGCTACACCTTC. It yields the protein CASSYSRTPNYGYTF.

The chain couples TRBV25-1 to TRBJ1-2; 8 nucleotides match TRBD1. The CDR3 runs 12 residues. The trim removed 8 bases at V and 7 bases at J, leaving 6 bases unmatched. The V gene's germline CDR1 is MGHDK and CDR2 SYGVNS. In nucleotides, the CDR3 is TGTGCCAGCCATAACAGGGGGGGTGGCTACACCTTC. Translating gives CASHNRGGGYTF.

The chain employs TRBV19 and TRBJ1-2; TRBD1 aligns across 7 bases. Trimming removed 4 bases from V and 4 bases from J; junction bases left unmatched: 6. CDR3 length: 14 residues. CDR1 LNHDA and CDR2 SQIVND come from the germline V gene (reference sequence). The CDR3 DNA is TGTGCCAGTAGTAACAGGGGATTGGTCTATGGCTACACCTTC. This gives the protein CASSNRGLVYGYTF.

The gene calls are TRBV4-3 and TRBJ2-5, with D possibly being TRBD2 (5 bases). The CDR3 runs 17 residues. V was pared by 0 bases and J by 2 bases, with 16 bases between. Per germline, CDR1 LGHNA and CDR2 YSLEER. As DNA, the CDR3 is TGCGCCAGCAGCCAAGATCTTGGGGTGCTAGCACAAGAGACCCAGTACTTC. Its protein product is CASSQDLGVLAQETQYF.

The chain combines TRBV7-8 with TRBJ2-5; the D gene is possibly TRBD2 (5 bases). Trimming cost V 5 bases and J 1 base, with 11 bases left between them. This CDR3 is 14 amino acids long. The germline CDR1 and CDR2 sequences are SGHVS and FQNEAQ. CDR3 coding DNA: TGTGCCAGCAGCCCGGAAGCGGTCCAAGAGACCCAGTACTTC. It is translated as CASSPEAVQETQYF.

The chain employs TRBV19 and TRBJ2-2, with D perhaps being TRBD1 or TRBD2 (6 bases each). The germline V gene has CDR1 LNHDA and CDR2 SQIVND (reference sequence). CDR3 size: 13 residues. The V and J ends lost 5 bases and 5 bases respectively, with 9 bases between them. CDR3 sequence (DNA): TGTGCCAGTAGTCAGGGGAGGACCGGGGAGCTGTTTTTT. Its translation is CASSQGRTGELFF.

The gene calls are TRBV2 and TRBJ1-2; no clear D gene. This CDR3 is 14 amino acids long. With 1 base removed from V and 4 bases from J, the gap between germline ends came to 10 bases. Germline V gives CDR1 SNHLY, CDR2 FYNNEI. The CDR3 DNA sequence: TGTGCCAGCAGTGAAGGCGAAGGCGCCTATGGCTACACCTTC. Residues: CASSEGEGAYGYTF.

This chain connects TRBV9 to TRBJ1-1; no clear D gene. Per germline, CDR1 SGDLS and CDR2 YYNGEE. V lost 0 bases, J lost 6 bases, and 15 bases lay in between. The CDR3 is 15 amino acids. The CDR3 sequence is CASSVVWGGRAEAFF. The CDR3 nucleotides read TGTGCCAGCAGCGTAGTTTGGGGAGGGAGGGCTGAAGCTTTCTTT. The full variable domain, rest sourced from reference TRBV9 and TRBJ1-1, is DSGVTQTPKHLITATGQRVTLRCSPRSGDLSVYWYQQSLDQGLQFLIQYYNGEERAKGNILERFSAQQFPDLHSELNLSSLELGDSALYFCASSVVWGGRAEAFFGQGTRLTVV.

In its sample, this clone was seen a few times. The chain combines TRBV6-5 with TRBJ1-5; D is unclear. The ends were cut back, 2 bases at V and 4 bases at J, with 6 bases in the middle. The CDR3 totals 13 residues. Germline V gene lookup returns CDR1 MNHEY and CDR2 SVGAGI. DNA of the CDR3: TGTGCCAGCAGTTACATGAGGAATCAGCCCCAGCATTTT. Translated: CASSYMRNQPQHF.

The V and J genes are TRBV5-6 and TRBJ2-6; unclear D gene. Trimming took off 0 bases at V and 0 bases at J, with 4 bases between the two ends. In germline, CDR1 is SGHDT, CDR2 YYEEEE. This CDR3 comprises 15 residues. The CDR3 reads CASSLVHSGANVLTF. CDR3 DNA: TGTGCCAGCAGCTTGGTTCACTCTGGGGCCAACGTCCTGACTTTC.

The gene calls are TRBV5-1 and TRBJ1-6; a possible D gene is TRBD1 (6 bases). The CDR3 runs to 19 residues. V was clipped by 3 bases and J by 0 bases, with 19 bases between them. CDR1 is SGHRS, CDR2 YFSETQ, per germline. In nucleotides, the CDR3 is TGCGCCAGCAGCTCCGGGACACTCGTAACCAGCTCCTATAATTCACCCCTCCACTTT. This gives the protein CASSSGTLVTSSYNSPLHF.

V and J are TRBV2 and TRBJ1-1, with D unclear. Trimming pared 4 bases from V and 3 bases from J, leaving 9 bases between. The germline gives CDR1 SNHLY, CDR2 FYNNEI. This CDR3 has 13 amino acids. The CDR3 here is CASSGSGYTEAFF. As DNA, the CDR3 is TGTGCCAGCAGTGGGTCCGGGTACACTGAAGCTTTCTTT. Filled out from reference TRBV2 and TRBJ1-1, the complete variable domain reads EPEVTQTPSHQVTQMGQEVILRCVPISNHLYFYWYRQILGQKVEFLVSFYNNEISEKSEIFDDQFSVERPDGSNFTLKIRSTKLEDSAMYFCASSGSGYTEAFFGQGTRLTVV.

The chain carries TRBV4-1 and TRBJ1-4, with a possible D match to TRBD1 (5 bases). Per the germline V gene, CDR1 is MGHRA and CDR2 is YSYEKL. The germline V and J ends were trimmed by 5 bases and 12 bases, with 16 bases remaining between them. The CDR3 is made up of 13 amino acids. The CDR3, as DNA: TGCGCCAGCAGCGGGGACCCCTTGTTGCAACTGTTTTTT. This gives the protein CASSGDPLLQLFF.

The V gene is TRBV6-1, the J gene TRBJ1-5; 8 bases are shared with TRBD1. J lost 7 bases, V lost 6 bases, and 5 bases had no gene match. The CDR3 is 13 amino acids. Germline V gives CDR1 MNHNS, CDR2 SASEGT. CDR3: CASRGQEGQPQHF. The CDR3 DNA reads TGTGCCAGCAGGGGACAGGAGGGGCAGCCCCAGCATTTT.

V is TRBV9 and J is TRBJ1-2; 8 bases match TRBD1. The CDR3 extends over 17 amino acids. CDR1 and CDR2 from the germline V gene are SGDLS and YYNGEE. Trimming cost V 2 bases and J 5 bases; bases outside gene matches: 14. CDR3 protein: CASSVGHDRGRTYGYTF. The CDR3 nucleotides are TGTGCCAGCAGCGTCGGACACGACAGGGGAAGAACGTATGGCTACACCTTC.

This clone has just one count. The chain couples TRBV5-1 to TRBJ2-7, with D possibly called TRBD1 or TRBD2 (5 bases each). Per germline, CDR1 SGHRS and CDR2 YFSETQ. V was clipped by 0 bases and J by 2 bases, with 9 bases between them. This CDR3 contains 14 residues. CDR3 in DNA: TGCGCCAGCAGCTTGGTAATGGGGGCCTACGAGCAGTACTTC. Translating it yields CASSLVMGAYEQYF.

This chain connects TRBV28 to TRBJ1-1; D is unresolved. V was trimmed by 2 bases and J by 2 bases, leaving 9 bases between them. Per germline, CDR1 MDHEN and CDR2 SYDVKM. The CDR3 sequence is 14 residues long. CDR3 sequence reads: CASSLGQANTEAFF. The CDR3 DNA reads TGTGCCAGCAGTTTAGGGCAGGCAAACACTGAAGCTTTCTTT.

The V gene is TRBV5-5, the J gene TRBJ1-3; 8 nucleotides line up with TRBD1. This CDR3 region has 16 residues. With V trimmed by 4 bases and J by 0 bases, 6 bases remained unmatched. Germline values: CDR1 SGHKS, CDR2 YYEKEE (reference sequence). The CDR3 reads CASSGGQATSGNTIYF. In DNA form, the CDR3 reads TGTGCCAGCAGCGGGGGACAGGCCACCTCTGGAAACACCATATATTTT.

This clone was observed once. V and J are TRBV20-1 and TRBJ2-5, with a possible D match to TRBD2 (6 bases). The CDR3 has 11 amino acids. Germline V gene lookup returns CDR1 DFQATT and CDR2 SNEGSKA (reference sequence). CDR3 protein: CSTGVKETQYF. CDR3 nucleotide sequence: TGCAGCACGGGAGTGAAAGAGACCCAGTACTTC.

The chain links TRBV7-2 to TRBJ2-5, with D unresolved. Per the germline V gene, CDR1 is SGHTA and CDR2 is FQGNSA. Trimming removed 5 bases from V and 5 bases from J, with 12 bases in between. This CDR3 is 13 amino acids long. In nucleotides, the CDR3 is TGTGCCAGCAGCGCCGAAGTAATTGAGACCCAGTACTTC. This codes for CASSAEVIETQYF. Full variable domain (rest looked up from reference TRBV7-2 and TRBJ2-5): GAGVSQSPSNKVTEKGKDVELRCDPISGHTALYWYRQSLGQGLEFLIYFQGNSAPDKSGLPSDRFSAERTGGSVSTLTIQRTQQEDSAVYLCASSAEVIETQYFGPGTRLLVL.

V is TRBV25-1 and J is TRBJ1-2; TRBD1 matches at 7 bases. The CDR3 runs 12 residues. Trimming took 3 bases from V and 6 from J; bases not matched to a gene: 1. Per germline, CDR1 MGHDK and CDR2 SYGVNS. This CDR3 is CASSDQGDGYTF. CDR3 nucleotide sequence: TGTGCCAGCAGTGACCAGGGGGATGGCTACACCTTC.

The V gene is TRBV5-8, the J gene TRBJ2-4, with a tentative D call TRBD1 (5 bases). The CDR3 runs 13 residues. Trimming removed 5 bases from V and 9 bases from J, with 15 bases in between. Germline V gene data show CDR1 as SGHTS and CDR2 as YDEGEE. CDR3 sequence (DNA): TGTGCCAGCAGGCAAGCAGGGTTAGGCATTCAGTACTTC. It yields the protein CASRQAGLGIQYF.